This TCR beta chain comes out of a study of shared clonotypes between healthy human individuals. The CDR3 loop spans 13 amino acids. Between the trimmed V and J ends, which lost 1 base and 3 bases, there was a span of 6 bases. Germline loops: CDR1 SGHNT, CDR2 YYREEE (reference sequence). The table came from immunoSEQ multiplex PCR; TCRdb's copy has only in-frame clones and leaves some out. Of about half a million clones listed, about 72% are singletons. The source is a woman aged 40 to 49 in good health. Some clones in this sample may be carry-over from other donors' samples. The source material was PBMCs. The rearrangement uses TRBV5-4 and TRBJ2-3; no clear D. The CDR3 loop is CASSLQTTDTQYF. The CDR3 bases are TGTGCCAGCAGCTTGCAGACAACAGATACGCAGTATTTT.